This T cell receptor beta chain comes out of a study of blood T cell repertoires in COVID-19. Study summary: The United States, Italy and Spain provided the acute and convalescent COVID-19 samples.

Profiling relied on immunoSEQ multiplex PCR, and the TCRdb table lists in-frame clones only, not all of them. This sample has around 450,000 clones, with 75% to 90% found just once. V shed 3 bases, J shed 5 bases, and the junction held 4 bases outside the gene matches. CDR3 length equals 14 residues. Looked up from germline, CDR1 is MDHEN and CDR2 is SYDVKM. The sequencing input was PBMCs or T cells enriched from blood (not recorded which). The receptor was derived from a woman aged 18-29 years who had recovered from COVID-19. V and J are TRBV28 and TRBJ1-2; the match to TRBD1 covers 9 bases. The CDR3 DNA follows: TGTGCCAGCAGTTTGGACAGGGGAGCTTATGGCTACACCTTC. Translation: CASSLDRGAYGYTF.